Shown below are 31 T cell receptor beta chains from a single sample sequenced in a study of T cell responses to AZD1222 COVID-19 vaccine. Method: immunoSEQ multiplex PCR; TCRdb's copy keeps in-frame clones and lacks some. The sample includes approximately 140,000 clones, around 90% of them seen just once. The sample in question was peripheral blood, obtained on day 0 of AZD1222 vaccination. These receptors were taken from an adult in good health.

V gene TRBV20-1 combines with J gene TRBJ1-1; D is uncertain. This CDR3 comprises 11 residues. Trimming shortened V by 3 bases and J by 2 bases, and 4 bases separated the two germline ends. Germline CDR1 reads DFQATT; CDR2 reads SNEGSKA (reference sequence). CDR3 in DNA: TGCAGTGCTAGGTACAACACTGAAGCTTTCTTT. This codes for CSARYNTEAFF.

J is TRBJ1-1 and V is TRBV6-6, with D possibly matching TRBD1 (6 bases). This CDR3 has 14 residues. Trimming removed 4 bases from V and 4 bases from J, with 13 bases in between. From germline, CDR1 is MNHNY and CDR2 SVGAGI (reference sequence). CDR3 in DNA: TGTGCCAGCAGTTTAACAGGGTTGCGCACTGAAGCTTTCTTT. This translates into CASSLTGLRTEAFF.

CDR3 bases: TGTGCCATCAGTGGGGCAGGGCAGTTAAGTGGAGATACGCAGTATTTT. Its protein product is CAISGAGQLSGDTQYF. V is TRBV10-3 and J is TRBJ2-3, with a tentative D call TRBD1 (5 bases). V was cut by 4 bases and J by 5 bases, with 19 bases left in between. Germline CDR1 is ENHRY and CDR2 is SYGVKD. The length of the CDR3 is 16 residues.

The V and J genes are TRBV11-2 and TRBJ2-3, with TRBD2 matching 13 bases. The J segment lost 6 bases and the V segment lost 3 bases, leaving 12 bases of the junction unmatched. Germline V lookup: CDR1 SGHAT, CDR2 FQNNGV. This CDR3 is built from 18 residues. The CDR3: CASSLVPGLAGTGDTQYF. The CDR3 coding sequence is TGTGCCAGCAGCTTGGTCCCGGGACTAGCGGGAACGGGGGATACGCAGTATTTT.

Here the CDR3 reads CASSYEAYSNQPQHF. CDR3 bases: TGTGCCAGCAGTTACGAGGCGTATAGCAATCAGCCCCAGCATTTT. The J gene is TRBJ1-5, the V gene TRBV6-2 or TRBV6-3; the D is unclear. With 2 bases removed from V and 0 bases from J, the gap between germline ends came to 8 bases. Germline assignment: CDR1 MNHEY and CDR2 SVGEGT. The CDR3 contains 15 residues.

DNA for the CDR3: TGTGCCAGCAGCAAAGAATTGGGCGGAGGGGAGGGAACTGAAGCTTTCTTT. Its translation: CASSKELGGGEGTEAFF. The genes are TRBV7-2 and TRBJ1-1; D is possibly TRBD1 (5 bases). CDR3 size: 17 residues. The V end lost 5 bases, the J end lost 5 bases, and 24 bases lay between the germline ends. Germline V lookup: CDR1 SGHTA, CDR2 FQGNSA. The full variable domain, its missing parts supplied by reference TRBV7-2 and TRBJ1-1, is GAGVSQSPSNKVTEKGKDVELRCDPISGHTALYWYRQSLGQGLEFLIYFQGNSAPDKSGLPSDRFSAERTGGSVSTLTIQRTQQEDSAVYLCASSKELGGGEGTEAFFGQGTRLTVV.

This CDR3 is CASSLGSRDTQYF. Here the CDR3 DNA reads TGTGCCAGCAGTTTAGGGTCAAGGGATACGCAGTATTTT. The genes are TRBV28 and TRBJ2-3, with D uncertain. Germline loops: CDR1 MDHEN, CDR2 SYDVKM. With 2 bases removed from V and 6 bases from J, the gap between germline ends came to 9 bases. CDR3 size: 13 residues.

The V gene is TRBV4-1, the J gene TRBJ1-4, with TRBD1 identical over 8 bases. Looked up from germline, CDR1 is MGHRA and CDR2 is YSYEKL. The ends lost 2 bases at V and 7 bases at J; junction bases unmatched: 6. The CDR3 has 15 amino acids. In DNA, the CDR3 is TGCGCCAGCAGCCAAACGGACAGGGTCGGTGAAAAACTGTTTTTT. Translated: CASSQTDRVGEKLFF.

This chain links TRBV7-9 with TRBJ2-1; D remains ambiguous. There are 13 residues in the CDR3. Germline CDR1 reads SEHNR; CDR2 reads FQNEAQ (reference sequence). Trimming took 1 base from V and 9 from J, leaving 10 bases between them. The CDR3: CASSLVAPGEQFF. CDR3 nucleotide sequence: TGTGCCAGCAGCTTAGTTGCGCCGGGTGAGCAGTTCTTC.

The CDR3 DNA sequence: TGCGCCAGCAGCCAAGCGGGAGTAGGGGGCAATGAGCAGTTCTTC. Amino acids: CASSQAGVGGNEQFF. The chain employs TRBV5-1 and TRBJ2-1; the match to TRBD2 covers 8 bases. Germline V gene lookup returns CDR1 SGHRS and CDR2 YFSETQ. J lost 6 bases, V lost 4 bases, and 9 bases had no gene match. CDR3 size: 15 residues.

In nucleotides, the CDR3 is TGCGCCAGCAGCTTGGGTCTAGCGGAAATCACAGATACGCAGTATTTT. Its translation: CASSLGLAEITDTQYF. This chain joins TRBV5-1 and TRBJ2-3; 7 positions agree with TRBD2. CDR1 SGHRS and CDR2 YFSETQ come from the germline V gene. The CDR3 totals 16 residues. V lost 0 bases to trimming and J lost 2 bases; unmatched junction nucleotides: 6.

The chain couples TRBV7-8 to TRBJ1-2; D gene uncertain. Germline values: CDR1 SGHVS, CDR2 FQNEAQ. V was pared by 5 bases and J by 7 bases, with 17 bases between. The CDR3 is made up of 14 amino acids. The CDR3, as DNA: TGTGCCAGCAGCGGCCCGCAGGCTAAAGGTGGCTACACCTTC. It translates to CASSGPQAKGGYTF.

This clone was detected only once. This chain joins TRBV9 and TRBJ2-7; 11 bases agree with TRBD2. V trimming: 0 bases; J trimming: 2 bases; junction bases outside the gene matches: 7. The CDR3 is 17 amino acids. Germline V lookup: CDR1 SGDLS, CDR2 YYNGEE. CDR3 sequence (DNA): TGTGCCAGCAGCGTAGCGACTAGCGGGGAGATTACCTACGAGCAGTACTTC. Protein sequence: CASSVATSGEITYEQYF.

The rearrangement joins TRBV28 to TRBJ2-7; maybe TRBD2 (5 bases). The CDR3 has 12 residues. Trimming shortened V by 2 bases and J by 3 bases, and 5 bases separated the two germline ends. Germline V gives CDR1 MDHEN, CDR2 SYDVKM. Here the CDR3 reads CASSLGSYEQYF. The CDR3 DNA reads TGTGCCAGCAGTTTAGGGAGCTACGAGCAGTACTTC. The full variable domain, rest sourced from reference TRBV28 and TRBJ2-7, is DVKVTQSSRYLVKRTGEKVFLECVQDMDHENMFWYRQDPGLGLRLIYFSYDVKMKEKGDIPEGYSVSREKKERFSLILESASTNQTSMYLCASSLGSYEQYFGPGTRLTVT.

The chain carries TRBV19 and TRBJ1-2; D is perhaps TRBD1 (5 bases). Germline loops: CDR1 LNHDA, CDR2 SQIVND (reference sequence). V was pared by 0 bases and J by 8 bases, with 13 bases between. This CDR3 has 14 residues. This CDR3 is CASSIDGRAQGYTF. The CDR3, as DNA: TGTGCCAGTAGTATAGATGGCAGGGCTCAAGGCTACACCTTC.

This chain connects TRBV7-9 to TRBJ1-1, with 11 positions matching TRBD1. The CDR3 sequence is 15 residues long. In germline, CDR1 is SEHNR, CDR2 FQNEAQ (reference sequence). The trim removed 4 bases at V and 6 bases at J, leaving 7 bases unmatched. The CDR3 is CASSWAGQGAPEAFF. CDR3 nucleotides: TGTGCCAGCAGCTGGGCCGGACAGGGGGCCCCTGAAGCTTTCTTT.

The chain uses TRBV30 and TRBJ1-2, with 8 bases fitting TRBD1. Germline V gene lookup returns CDR1 GTSNPN and CDR2 SVGIG (reference sequence). This CDR3 has 12 residues. Losses at the gene ends were 1 base for V and 8 bases for J; bases not matched to a gene: 3. The CDR3 region is CAWSGTGFGYTF. The CDR3 DNA follows: TGTGCCTGGAGTGGGACAGGGTTCGGCTACACCTTC.

The chain uses TRBV9 and TRBJ1-5; no definite D call. The CDR3 has 14 amino acids. The germline V gene has CDR1 SGDLS and CDR2 YYNGEE. For the CDR3, the DNA is TGTGCATCTGGACCCGGGGAGAGCAATCAGCCCCAGCATTTT. Encoded protein: CASGPGESNQPQHF.

This sequence joins TRBV3-1 (or the pseudogene TRBV3-2) and TRBJ1-5; 7 nucleotides agree with TRBD1. Germline V lookup: CDR1 LGHDT, CDR2 YNNKEL (reference sequence). This CDR3 spans 14 amino acids. V lost 3 bases and J lost 5; bases outside the gene matches: 4. CDR3 residues: CASSHGTAYQPQHF. In DNA, the CDR3 is TGTGCCAGCAGCCACGGGACAGCCTATCAGCCCCAGCATTTT.

The chain employs TRBV27 and TRBJ1-1; 7 nucleotides line up with TRBD1. Trimming took 6 bases from V and 8 from J; bases not matched to a gene: 9. The CDR3 is 13 amino acids. CDR1 is MNHEY and CDR2 is SMNVEV in the germline V gene (reference sequence). CDR3 loop: CASSYDRALEAFF. The CDR3 bases are TGTGCCAGCAGCTACGACAGGGCTCTGGAAGCTTTCTTT.

J is TRBJ2-1 and V is TRBV5-1; 11 bases fit TRBD2. J was trimmed by 8 bases and V by 4 bases; bases with no gene match: 11. The length of the CDR3 is 16 residues. Germline CDR1 and CDR2: SGHRS and YFSETQ. The CDR3 loop reads CASSTTSGREPHEQFF. The CDR3 region has the DNA TGCGCCAGCAGCACCACTAGCGGGAGAGAGCCCCATGAGCAGTTCTTC.

The chain uses TRBV4-2 and TRBJ2-1; maybe TRBD2 (6 bases). Trimming cost V 0 bases and J 6 bases, with 9 bases left between them. The germline V gene has CDR1 LGHNA and CDR2 YNFKEQ. This CDR3 is built from 14 residues. Written as DNA, the CDR3 is TGTGCCAGCAGCCAAGACCTGCGGGGCAATGAGCAGTTCTTC. Encoded protein: CASSQDLRGNEQFF.

The V call is TRBV7-2, the J call TRBJ2-7; a weak D match, TRBD2 (5 bases). There are 16 residues in the CDR3. Trimming shortened V by 5 bases and J by 2 bases, and 19 bases separated the two germline ends. Per the germline V gene, CDR1 is SGHTA and CDR2 is FQGNSA. The CDR3 here is CASSRGLSENPYEQYF. The CDR3 nucleotides are TGTGCCAGCAGCCGCGGGCTCTCGGAGAATCCCTACGAGCAGTACTTC.

The chain couples TRBV5-1 to TRBJ2-5; 9 bases align to TRBD2. CDR3 size: 16 residues. From germline, CDR1 is SGHRS and CDR2 YFSETQ. V was pared by 4 bases and J by 1 base, with 8 bases of the junction left unmatched. The CDR3 DNA follows: TGCGCCAGCAGCCTAAGGCTGACTAGCGGCCAAGAGACCCAGTACTTC. Protein sequence: CASSLRLTSGQETQYF.

The V call is TRBV28, the J call TRBJ1-1; TRBD1 aligns across 9 bases. Unmatched junction bases numbered 9, after V lost 1 base and J lost 6 bases. Germline values: CDR1 MDHEN, CDR2 SYDVKM. The CDR3 sequence is 16 residues long. CDR3 in DNA: TGTGCCAGCAGTTTATCTCTCTGGACAGGGGACCCTGAAGCTTTCTTT. Translated, it gives CASSLSLWTGDPEAFF.

This sequence joins TRBV11-2 and TRBJ2-1; 9 nucleotides align to TRBD2. Germline trimming cut 6 bases from V and 5 bases from J; bases unmatched to any gene: 8. Per germline, CDR1 SGHAT and CDR2 FQNNGV. CDR3 length equals 15 residues. CDR3 sequence reads: CASRSLAGVNNEQFF. CDR3 bases: TGTGCCAGCAGGTCACTAGCGGGTGTCAACAATGAGCAGTTCTTC.

CDR3 sequence (DNA): TGTGCCAGCAGTTACACGGGACTAGCGGGATCGAATGAGCAGTTCTTC. Protein product: CASSYTGLAGSNEQFF. The V gene is TRBV6-5, the J gene TRBJ2-1; 13 nucleotides align to TRBD2. J was trimmed by 7 bases and V by 2 bases; bases with no gene match: 5. The CDR3 spans 16 residues. The germline V gene encodes CDR1 MNHEY and CDR2 SVGAGI.

This chain links TRBV19 with TRBJ1-3; no clear D. The V and J ends lost 0 bases and 0 bases respectively, with 6 bases between them. This CDR3 has 15 residues. Germline V gene lookup returns CDR1 LNHDA and CDR2 SQIVND (reference sequence). The DNA of the CDR3 is TGTGCCAGTAGTATAGATTCCTCCTCTGGAAACACCATATATTTT. It is translated as CASSIDSSSGNTIYF.

DNA for the CDR3: TGTGCTAGTGGGTCAGGGCGCGAGCAGTACTTC. Encoded protein: CASGSGREQYF. This sequence joins TRBV12-5 and TRBJ2-7, with TRBD1 as a possible D gene (5 bases). This CDR3 spans 11 amino acids. Deletions cut 6 bases from V and 6 bases from J, with 9 bases between. Germline-derived CDR1 and CDR2 are LGHNT and FRNRAP.

This chain connects TRBV11-3 to TRBJ1-2; 8 bases map to TRBD1. CDR1 and CDR2 from the germline V gene are SGHNT and YENEEA. After removal of 1 base from V and 4 bases from J, the junction contained 2 bases not matched to a gene. This CDR3 comprises 14 residues. The DNA for the CDR3 is TGTGCCAGCAGCTTAGGGGGGACAGGCTATGGCTACACCTTC. This codes for CASSLGGTGYGYTF.

V gene TRBV30 combines with J gene TRBJ2-7, with D perhaps TRBD1 or TRBD2 (5 bases each). The V end was cut by 0 bases, the J end by 1 base, with 10 bases between. The CDR3 runs to 14 residues. Per germline, CDR1 GTSNPN and CDR2 SVGIG (reference sequence). CDR3 region: CAWSVEGRSYEQYF. CDR3 nucleotide sequence: TGTGCCTGGAGTGTAGAGGGGCGGTCCTACGAGCAGTACTTC.